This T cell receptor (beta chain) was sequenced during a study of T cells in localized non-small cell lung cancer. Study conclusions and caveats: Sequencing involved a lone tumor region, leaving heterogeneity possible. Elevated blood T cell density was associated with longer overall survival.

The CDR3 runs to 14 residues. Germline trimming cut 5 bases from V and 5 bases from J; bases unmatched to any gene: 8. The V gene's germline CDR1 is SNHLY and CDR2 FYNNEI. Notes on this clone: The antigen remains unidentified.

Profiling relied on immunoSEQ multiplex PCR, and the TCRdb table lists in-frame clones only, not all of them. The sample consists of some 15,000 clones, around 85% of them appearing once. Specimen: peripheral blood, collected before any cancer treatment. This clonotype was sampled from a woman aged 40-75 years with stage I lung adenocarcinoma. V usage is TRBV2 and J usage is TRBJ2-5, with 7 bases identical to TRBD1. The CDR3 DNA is TGTGCCAGCAGTCAAGACAGGGCATGGGAGACCCAGTACTTC. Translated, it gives CASSQDRAWETQYF.